These T cell receptor beta chains were read from a single sample in a study of T cell responses to AZD1222 COVID-19 vaccine. TCRdb keeps only in-frame clones here, not all; method: immunoSEQ multiplex PCR. The sample includes 120,000 or so clones, about 81% of them seen just once. The starting material was peripheral blood, obtained on day 0 of AZD1222 vaccination. These receptor sequences come from an adult in good health. Each CDR3 is given with its conserved first and last residue. The D gene is left open where the match is weak. For some rows the clone size is stated as once, few or many, or as a class when expanded; others skip it.

d_call: -
v_call: TRBV6-5
j_call: TRBJ1-1
cdr3_length: 13
clone_size: -
cdr3_nt: TGTGCCAGCAGTTACGCCAAGAACACTGAAGCTTTCTTT
cdr3_aa: CASSYAKNTEAFF

d_call: -
v_call: TRBV6-2/TRBV6-3
j_call: TRBJ2-7
cdr3_length: 15
clone_size: -
cdr3_nt: TGTGCCAGCAGTTACTCAGGAGCGGGCCATTACGAGCAGTACTTC
cdr3_aa: CASSYSGAGHYEQYF

d_call: -
v_call: TRBV18
j_call: TRBJ1-4
cdr3_length: 16
clone_size: few
cdr3_nt: TGTGCCAGCTCACCACCGAACACACAGAGTGGGGAAAAACTGTTTTTT
cdr3_aa: CASSPPNTQSGEKLFF

d_call: TRBD1
v_call: TRBV11-1
j_call: TRBJ2-7
cdr3_length: 15
clone_size: -
cdr3_nt: TGTGCCAGCAGCTACCAGACAGGGCAGGGGTCCGAGCAGTACTTC
cdr3_aa: CASSYQTGQGSEQYF

d_call: -
v_call: TRBV7-9
j_call: TRBJ1-6
cdr3_length: 14
clone_size: -
cdr3_nt: TGTGCCAGCAGCTTAGCGAACGGGGGCTCACCCCTCCACTTT
cdr3_aa: CASSLANGGSPLHF

d_call: -
v_call: TRBV19
j_call: TRBJ2-3
cdr3_length: 16
clone_size: -
cdr3_nt: TGTGCCAGTAGTCGCCACGGGGGAGGTAGCACAGATACGCAGTATTTT
cdr3_aa: CASSRHGGGSTDTQYF

d_call: -
v_call: TRBV5-1
j_call: TRBJ2-6
cdr3_length: 16
clone_size: once
cdr3_nt: TGCGCCAGCAGCTTCCAGGGTACAGGCGGGGCCAACGTCCTGACTTTC
cdr3_aa: CASSFQGTGGANVLTF

d_call: TRBD1
v_call: TRBV10-3
j_call: TRBJ1-1
cdr3_length: 14
clone_size: -
cdr3_nt: TGTGCCATCAGGACAGGGCTGGGCGGGACTGAAGCTTTCTTT
cdr3_aa: CAIRTGLGGTEAFF

d_call: -
v_call: TRBV30
j_call: TRBJ1-5
cdr3_length: 15
clone_size: -
cdr3_nt: TGTGCCTGGAGTGTCGGGGGGGCGGGCAATCAGCCCCAGCATTTT
cdr3_aa: CAWSVGGAGNQPQHF

d_call: -
v_call: TRBV27
j_call: TRBJ1-1
cdr3_length: 12
clone_size: -
cdr3_nt: TGTGCCAGCAGTTTATTCCAAGGACCGCGGATCTTT
cdr3_aa: CASSLFQGPRIF

d_call: TRBD1
v_call: TRBV5-6
j_call: TRBJ1-2
cdr3_length: 15
clone_size: -
cdr3_nt: TGTGCCAGCAGCTCACCGGGACAGCCCCTCTATGGCTACACCTTC
cdr3_aa: CASSSPGQPLYGYTF

d_call: TRBD2
v_call: TRBV7-2
j_call: TRBJ2-5
cdr3_length: 13
clone_size: once
cdr3_nt: TGTGCCAGTTCGGGGGGGGGCGATGAGACCCAGTACTTC
cdr3_aa: CASSGGGDETQYF

d_call: TRBD1
v_call: TRBV29-1
j_call: TRBJ2-7
cdr3_length: 14
clone_size: -
cdr3_nt: TGCAGCGTGGGGACAGGGCCCTTGAATTACGAGCAGTACTTC
cdr3_aa: CSVGTGPLNYEQYF

d_call: -
v_call: TRBV4-3
j_call: TRBJ2-1
cdr3_length: 12
clone_size: -
cdr3_nt: TGCGCCAGCAGCCAAGATCGCTATGAGCAGTTCTTC
cdr3_aa: CASSQDRYEQFF

d_call: -
v_call: TRBV11-2
j_call: TRBJ1-2
cdr3_length: 14
clone_size: -
cdr3_nt: TGTGCCAGCAGCTTAACGGGTCCTTTGGGGGGCTACACCTTC
cdr3_aa: CASSLTGPLGGYTF

d_call: TRBD2
v_call: TRBV7-2
j_call: TRBJ2-3
cdr3_length: 16
clone_size: -
cdr3_nt: TGTGCCAGCAGCTTACGGAGCGGGGGGTGGACAGATACGCAGTATTTT
cdr3_aa: CASSLRSGGWTDTQYF

d_call: -
v_call: TRBV28
j_call: TRBJ2-1
cdr3_length: 14
clone_size: -
cdr3_nt: TGTGCCAGCAGTCTAAGGTTCGGGAAAAATGAGCAGTTCTTC
cdr3_aa: CASSLRFGKNEQFF

d_call: -
v_call: TRBV7-9
j_call: TRBJ1-1
cdr3_length: 13
clone_size: once
cdr3_nt: TGTGCCAGCAGCTTAGCACAGGCCACTGAAGCTTTCTTT
cdr3_aa: CASSLAQATEAFF

d_call: -
v_call: TRBV7-2
j_call: TRBJ2-1
cdr3_length: 15
clone_size: -
cdr3_nt: TGTGCCAGCAGCTTGGGGGCGAGCTCCTACAATGAGCAGTTCTTC
cdr3_aa: CASSLGASSYNEQFF

d_call: -
v_call: TRBV4-1
j_call: TRBJ1-2
cdr3_length: 13
clone_size: -
cdr3_nt: TGCGCCAGCAGCCAAGATAACGGTTATGGCTACACCTTC
cdr3_aa: CASSQDNGYGYTF

d_call: -
v_call: TRBV28
j_call: TRBJ2-3
cdr3_length: 14
clone_size: -
cdr3_nt: TGTGCCAGCAGTTCCTATGGGCCGGCTTATACGCAGTATTTT
cdr3_aa: CASSSYGPAYTQYF

d_call: -
v_call: TRBV11-2
j_call: TRBJ2-4
cdr3_length: 16
clone_size: few
cdr3_nt: TGTGCCAGCAGCTCTATTAAGGGGGGAGGGGCAAACATTCAGTACTTC
cdr3_aa: CASSSIKGGGANIQYF

d_call: TRBD1
v_call: TRBV5-1
j_call: TRBJ2-2
cdr3_length: 15
clone_size: -
cdr3_nt: TGCGCCAGCAGCTCACAGGGGAGTAACACCGGGGAGCTGTTTTTT
cdr3_aa: CASSSQGSNTGELFF

d_call: -
v_call: TRBV6-5
j_call: TRBJ2-7
cdr3_length: 14
clone_size: few
cdr3_nt: TGTGCCAGCAGTTACTCTTCAGAGTCCTACGAGCAGTACTTC
cdr3_aa: CASSYSSESYEQYF

d_call: TRBD1
v_call: TRBV5-1
j_call: TRBJ1-1
cdr3_length: 16
clone_size: -
cdr3_nt: TGCGCCAGCAGCTCGGGACAGGGGGGAACGAACACTGAAGCTTTCTTT
cdr3_aa: CASSSGQGGTNTEAFF

d_call: TRBD1
v_call: TRBV18
j_call: TRBJ2-7
cdr3_length: 16
clone_size: few
cdr3_nt: TGTGCCAGCTCACCTGTGGGACAGGGAGGGTCCTACGAGCAGTACTTC
cdr3_aa: CASSPVGQGGSYEQYF

d_call: -
v_call: TRBV5-5
j_call: TRBJ2-7
cdr3_length: 15
clone_size: -
cdr3_nt: TGTGCCAGCAGCTGGGGACTCCTAGGTTCCTACGAGCAGTACTTC
cdr3_aa: CASSWGLLGSYEQYF

d_call: -
v_call: TRBV4-3
j_call: TRBJ2-7
cdr3_length: 17
clone_size: -
cdr3_nt: TGCGCCAGCAGCCAAGCGCCCACACCGCCGAGCTCCTACGAGCAGTACTTC
cdr3_aa: CASSQAPTPPSSYEQYF

d_call: TRBD1
v_call: TRBV6-5
j_call: TRBJ1-2
cdr3_length: 13
clone_size: -
cdr3_nt: TGTGCCAGCAGAGACAGGGGGAGCTATGGCTACACCTTC
cdr3_aa: CASRDRGSYGYTF

d_call: TRBD1
v_call: TRBV9
j_call: TRBJ1-4
cdr3_length: 15
clone_size: -
cdr3_nt: TGTGCCAGCAGCCCTCGGGACAGGGGTAATGAAAAACTGTTTTTT
cdr3_aa: CASSPRDRGNEKLFF

d_call: TRBD1
v_call: TRBV2
j_call: TRBJ1-3
cdr3_length: 14
clone_size: -
cdr3_nt: TGTGCCAGCAGGGACAGGGCAGTCGGAAACACCATATATTTT
cdr3_aa: CASRDRAVGNTIYF